One T cell receptor (beta chain) is described in this entry. This clone is judged medium-sized (0.01 to 0.1%). Its target antigen remains unknown. Base quality data are lacking; no much larger clone is found one base away. No treatment had been received by any patient before thyroid surgery. Using T-cell receptor beta sequencing, the researchers looked back retrospectively at clinical samples from patients, gathered between the early 2010s and the late 2010s. The record originates from a study of metastatic and nonmetastatic thyroid tumors (dated by TCRdb to about 2020). Regarding the study in general: Repertoires from peripheral blood and from tumor or nodule tissue samples of malignant and benign thyroid patients were compared.

The library was produced with PCR. Reads for this sample came from an Illumina HiSeq 4000. The TCR beta-chain CDR3 region of each patient was profiled by high-throughput sequencing. The paper's data handling went like this. The researchers built a classifier to tell apart papillary thyroid cancer patients with distant metastasis, based on CDR3 differences among clinicopathological groups. To measure repertoire diversity the researchers used the Shannon index, while the Morisita-Horn index served to gauge how similar the tumor and blood repertoires were. Through fastp at Q25 and MiXCR, TCRdb rebuilt clones from the public reads, retaining in-frame beta chains. The V and J calls follow TCRdb's processing rather than the paper's. The sample yields about 15,000 clones; 31% were counted once. Of the sample, 8% to 11% falls within the top ten clones. Between the V and J ends, shortened by 3 bases and 2 bases respectively, the junction contains 14 bases. CDR1 and CDR2, looked up from the germline V gene (reference sequence), are LNHDA and SQIVND. Reading from cysteine to phenylalanine, the CDR3 counts 15 amino acids. The kept DNA is CDR3 alone, 45 bases in frame from the first base.

Paper-wide results and their limitations: TCR beta diversity was reported as significantly higher in malignant tumors than in benign nodules, in both blood and tumor samples.

The rearrangement combines TRBV19 with TRBJ2-7, with an unclear D gene assignment. The receptor comes from a female donor with papillary thyroid cancer or a benign thyroid nodule (not recorded which). Some clones in this sample may be carry-over from other donors' samples. The sample was blood. The CDR3 region has the sequence CASSMYRAETYEQYF. The sequenced DNA: TGTGCCAGTAGTATGTATCGGGCGGAGACCTACGAGCAGTACTTC. The reference TRBV19 and TRBJ2-7 proteins fill in what lies around the CDR3, so the full variable domain reads DGGITQSPKYLFRKEGQNVTLSCEQNLNHDAMYWYRQDPGQGLRLIYYSQIVNDFQKGDIAEGYSVSREKKESFPLTVTSAQKNPTAFYLCASSMYRAETYEQYFGPGTRLTVT.